These T cell receptor beta chains were read from a single sample in a study of cytomegalovirus exposure and HLA in healthy donors. Here immunoSEQ multiplex PCR was the method, and the copy in TCRdb shows in-frame clones only, minus some. Among 100,000 to 150,000 clones listed, 70% to 80% were seen once. The sample comprised PBMCs. Every receptor here comes from a human donor in good health. The CDR3 runs from the conserved cysteine through the conserved F or W. D genes are given only for firm matches. Not all rows give a size; the values are once, few, many and, for expanded clones, a class.

size | J | length | V | D | DNA | CDR3
- | TRBJ2-7 | 15 | TRBV5-4 | - | TGTGCCAGCAGCAGAGCGCGCCTCGATCAAAACGAGCAGTACTTC | CASSRARLDQNEQYF
- | TRBJ2-1 | 13 | TRBV6-4 | - | TGTGCCAGCAGCCCCGGGACAAATAATGAGCAGTTCTTC | CASSPGTNNEQFF
- | TRBJ2-1 | 15 | TRBV7-8 | TRBD2 | TGTGCCAGCAGCCTCCTAGCGGGGGGGCCTGATGAGCAGTTCTTC | CASSLLAGGPDEQFF
- | TRBJ1-6 | 12 | TRBV6-1 | - | TGTGCCAGCAGCAGAATCGGGGAACTCCTCCACTTT | CASSRIGELLHF
- | TRBJ2-3 | 17 | TRBV9 | TRBD2 | TGTGCCAGCACCAATGGCCCCTTAGCGGGAGTTTCAGATACGCAGTATTTT | CASTNGPLAGVSDTQYF
- | TRBJ2-5 | 15 | TRBV5-1 | TRBD2 | TGCGCCAGCATGTGGACTAGCGGGGGAGGAGAGACCCAGTACTTC | CASMWTSGGGETQYF
- | TRBJ2-7 | 14 | TRBV28 | - | TGTGCCAGCAGTTCCTTCCGGTGGCCGGGGGAGCAGTACTTC | CASSSFRWPGEQYF
- | TRBJ2-7 | 15 | TRBV7-2 | - | TGTGCCAGCAGCTTAATCCCCGCCACTAGGGGGGAGCAGTACTTC | CASSLIPATRGEQYF
- | TRBJ2-7 | 14 | TRBV5-1 | - | TGCGCCAGCAGCCCCCTCGGAGGCTCCTACGAGCAGTACTTC | CASSPLGGSYEQYF
- | TRBJ2-5 | 15 | TRBV28 | - | TGTGCCAGCAGTGCCCCGGAGTGGGTTCAAGAGACCCAGTACTTC | CASSAPEWVQETQYF
- | TRBJ2-7 | 14 | TRBV4-2 | - | TGTGCCAGCAGCCAAGCTAGCAGCTCCTACGAGCAGTACTTC | CASSQASSSYEQYF
- | TRBJ1-4 | 15 | TRBV9 | TRBD1 | TGTGCCAGCAGCGTAGGGGGACAGGGAAGACAAAAACTGTTTTTT | CASSVGGQGRQKLFF
- | TRBJ2-1 | 15 | TRBV11-3 | - | TGTGCCAGCAGCTTAGGTCGACTAGATAAGAATGAGCAGTTCTTC | CASSLGRLDKNEQFF
- | TRBJ1-2 | 14 | TRBV4-3 | - | TGCGCCAGCAGCCAAGAAAAGGGGAACTATGGCTACACCTTC | CASSQEKGNYGYTF
few | TRBJ2-7 | 13 | TRBV29-1 | TRBD1 | TGCAGCGTTGTGGTCGGCAGGGGGCGCGAGCAGTACTTC | CSVVVGRGREQYF
- | TRBJ1-5 | 14 | TRBV7-6 | - | TGTGCCAGCAGCTCAGGACTGATAAATCAGCCCCAGCATTTT | CASSSGLINQPQHF
- | TRBJ1-5 | 14 | TRBV28 | - | TGTGCCAGCACCCCGACAGTAACCAATCAGCCCCAGCATTTT | CASTPTVTNQPQHF
- | TRBJ2-1 | 13 | TRBV28 | - | TGTGCCAGCAGGATTCCCCGGGGGACTGAGCAGTTCTTC | CASRIPRGTEQFF
- | TRBJ2-7 | 15 | TRBV7-3 | TRBD1 | TGTGCCAGCAGCTTAACAGGGGGCCAAGGGTACGAGCAGTACTTC | CASSLTGGQGYEQYF
once | TRBJ2-2 | 17 | TRBV6-4 | - | TGTGCCAGCAGCAGAGAGGCCGGCAGGGTTAACACCGGGGAGCTGTTTTTT | CASSREAGRVNTGELFF
- | TRBJ2-7 | 15 | TRBV28 | - | TGTGCCAGCAGTCTACCCCAAGTCGACTCCTACGAGCAGTACTTC | CASSLPQVDSYEQYF
- | TRBJ2-7 | 15 | TRBV27 | - | TGTGCCAGCAGTTCCCTGACAGGGGAGGGGTACGAGCAGTACTTC | CASSSLTGEGYEQYF
few | TRBJ1-2 | 16 | TRBV5-1 | TRBD1 | TGCGCCAGCAGCTTGGGAACAGGGGTTTCTAACTATGGCTACACCTTC | CASSLGTGVSNYGYTF
- | TRBJ2-3 | 18 | TRBV25-1 | TRBD2 | TGTGCCAGCAGTGAATCGCGCCTTGGACTAGCGGGGAAAGATACGCAGTATTTT | CASSESRLGLAGKDTQYF
- | TRBJ1-2 | 15 | TRBV6-5 | TRBD1 | TGTGCCAGCAGAAGATCCGGGACAGTTATTTATGGCTACACCTTC | CASRRSGTVIYGYTF
few | TRBJ2-1 | 15 | TRBV4-3 | - | TGCGCCAGCAGCCTGGGGCGGACACCCTACAATGAGCAGTTCTTC | CASSLGRTPYNEQFF
- | TRBJ2-1 | 16 | TRBV19 | TRBD1 | TGTGCCAGTAGTTGGGGCCGGGACAGTACTAACAATGAGCAGTTCTTC | CASSWGRDSTNNEQFF